These 10 T cell receptor beta chains were all obtained from the same sample, sequenced in a study of T cells in Graves' hyperthyroidism and ophthalmopathy. Amplification of TCR beta CDR3 regions used RNA as the template. First-round RT-PCR targeting the TCR CDR3 was performed with the HTBI primer set. TCRdb analysed the multiplex PCR reads with MiXCR anew, one entry per CDR3 protein. The data show some 490,000 distinct CDR3 sequences, approximately 23% seen once. The sequencing sample was made of blood. These receptors originate from a woman in her 70s with Graves' ophthalmopathy.

The chain has TRBV12-3 or TRBV12-4 and TRBJ2-3; 7 nucleotides line up with TRBD1. This CDR3 is built from 15 residues. The junction had 7 bases not matched to a gene; V was cut back by 6 bases and J by 1 base. CDR3 amino acids: CASRPDDRGTDTQYF. CDR3 DNA: TGTGCCAGCAGGCCCGATGACAGGGGCACAGATACGCAGTATTTT.

The chain carries TRBV10-3 and TRBJ2-7, with D possibly TRBD1 on 5 matching bases. The V gene's germline CDR1 is ENHRY and CDR2 SYGVKD. V dropped 8 bases and J dropped 0 bases, with 17 bases sitting between them. The CDR3 sequence is 15 residues long. Here the CDR3 reads CAIEDPDRSSYEQYF. DNA for the CDR3: TGTGCCATCGAGGATCCCGACAGAAGCTCCTACGAGCAGTACTTC.

V and J are TRBV5-4 and TRBJ2-7; D is possibly TRBD1 (6 bases). This CDR3 spans 12 amino acids. CDR1 SGHNT and CDR2 YYREEE come from the germline V gene (reference sequence). The V and J ends lost 4 bases and 6 bases respectively, with 11 bases between them. Here the CDR3 reads CASSIQGSEQYF. CDR3 coding DNA: TGTGCCAGCAGCATACAGGGATCCGAGCAGTACTTC.

This clonotype was counted a few times. V is TRBV10-3 and J is TRBJ2-4; D is possibly TRBD1 (5 bases). Germline V CDR1 and CDR2: ENHRY, SYGVKD. The V and J ends lost 2 bases and 0 bases respectively, with 17 bases between them. This CDR3 is 18 amino acids long. CDR3 coding DNA: TGTGCCATCAGTGAGACTCATCCTGGGGCCTCAGCCAAAAACATTCAGTACTTC. Its translation: CAISETHPGASAKNIQYF.

V gene TRBV6-1 combines with J gene TRBJ1-2, with 12 bases aligning to TRBD1. Trimming at V came to 6 bases and at J to 6 bases, leaving 8 bases not matched to a gene. The CDR3 is 15 amino acids. In germline, CDR1 is MNHNS, CDR2 SASEGT. CDR3 residues: CASRGQGARGDGYTF. The CDR3 coding sequence is TGTGCCAGCAGGGGACAGGGGGCGCGGGGTGATGGCTACACCTTC.

The genes are TRBV6-2 or TRBV6-3 and TRBJ1-2; 9 bases fit TRBD1. CDR3 length: 15 amino acids. J was trimmed by 6 bases and V by 7 bases; bases with no gene match: 12. The V gene's germline CDR1 is MNHEY and CDR2 SVGEGT. The chain's CDR3 is CASNDGTGLTNGYTF. CDR3 in DNA: TGTGCCAGCAATGACGGGACAGGGCTAACTAATGGCTACACCTTC.

This clonotype was seen repeatedly, ten times or more. The CDR3 DNA is TGTGCCAGCAGTAACTGGGGTCCAGATACGCAGTATTTT. Translated, it gives CASSNWGPDTQYF. V usage is TRBV12-3 or TRBV12-4 and J usage is TRBJ2-3; no clear D. The CDR3 has 13 residues. V was trimmed by 5 bases and J by 4 bases, leaving 10 bases between them.

The rearrangement uses TRBV28 and TRBJ2-5, with TRBD1 matching 9 bases. CDR1 and CDR2 (germline): MDHEN, SYDVKM. The CDR3 runs 11 residues. Losses at the gene ends were 6 bases for V and 13 bases for J; bases not matched to a gene: 6. This chain's CDR3 is CASSAGTGLYF. CDR3 DNA sequence: TGTGCCAGCAGCGCCGGGACAGGGTTGTACTTC.

This clonotype turned up a few times. The V and J genes are TRBV11-2 and TRBJ1-2; D possibly corresponds to TRBD1 (5 bases). The CDR3 length is 14 residues. V was cut by 3 bases and J by 6 bases, with 14 bases left in between. Germline V gene data show CDR1 as SGHAT and CDR2 as FQNNGV. CDR3 nucleotide sequence: TGTGCCAGCAGCTTTTCCCGGGTAGGGGATGGCTACACCTTC. This encodes CASSFSRVGDGYTF.

In its sample, this clonotype was seen once. This chain joins TRBV5-1 and TRBJ2-2, with 9 bases that match TRBD2. Trimming removed 4 bases from V and 4 bases from J; junction bases left unmatched: 11. Germline V gene data show CDR1 as SGHRS and CDR2 as YFSETQ. CDR3 length equals 17 residues. The CDR3 is CASSRRREGQCTGELFF. The CDR3 nucleotides read TGCGCCAGCAGCCGGAGGCGGGAGGGCCAATGCACCGGGGAGCTGTTTTTT.